This T cell receptor (beta chain) was found in a study of blood T cell repertoires in COVID-19. Whole-study context: From T cells, B-cell-depleted T cells, or PBMCs came the material, which was cDNA or gDNA.

CDR3 length equals 15 residues. Germline V CDR1 and CDR2: SGHVS, FQNEAQ. V was trimmed by 1 base and J by 1 base, leaving 10 bases between them. Only in-frame clones appear in the TCRdb table, and some are missing; sequencing was by immunoSEQ multiplex PCR. The data contain about 220,000 clones, roughly 84% of them singletons. The chain carries TRBV7-8 and TRBJ1-1; D remains unclear. Sequencing was performed on peripheral blood. This TCR derives from a woman older than 75 with acute or convalescent COVID-19. The CDR3 DNA follows: TGTGCCAGCAGCTTAGTTCGCAGTTCGAACACTGAAGCTTTCTTT. Translated: CASSLVRSSNTEAFF.